A selection of T cell receptor beta chains follows, all from one sample in a study of T cells in Graves' hyperthyroidism and ophthalmopathy. Via MiXCR, TCRdb re-called the multiplex PCR reads, giving one row per CDR3 protein. The sample includes fewer than 350,000 distinct CDR3 sequences, roughly 21% of them seen just once. Sequencing used blood. These receptors were obtained from a woman between 45 and 65 years old with Graves' hyperthyroidism. Each CDR3 is given with its conserved first and last residue. D genes are given only for firm matches. Some rows mark clone size as missing; the rest say once, few, many or name a class of expanded clone.

clone size	V gene	D gene	J gene	CDR3 protein	CDR3 DNA
many	TRBV5-1	TRBD2	TRBJ2-1	CASSPTSGRFNEQFF	TGCGCCAGCAGCCCGACTAGCGGGAGATTTAATGAGCAGTTCTTC
many	TRBV20-1	TRBD1	TRBJ1-2	CSARGQGAGYGYTF	TGCAGTGCTAGGGGTCAGGGGGCGGGCTATGGCTACACCTTC
many	TRBV7-8	-	TRBJ2-7	CASSLRAGTPYEQYF	TGTGCCAGCAGCTTGCGTGCCGGGACCCCCTACGAGCAGTACTTC
-	TRBV3-1	-	TRBJ2-3	CASSQALERTQYF	TGTGCCAGCAGCCAAGCCTTAGAACGTACGCAGTATTTT
many	TRBV7-9	-	TRBJ2-1	CASSPGWTRNNEQFF	TGTGCCAGCAGCCCCGGATGGACACGAAACAATGAGCAGTTCTTC
many	TRBV7-2	-	TRBJ1-2	CASSRDTANYGYTF	TGTGCCAGCAGCAGGGACACAGCTAACTATGGCTACACCTTC
-	TRBV29-1	-	TRBJ2-6	CSVTEGISGANVLTF	TGCAGCGTAACAGAGGGGATTTCTGGGGCCAACGTCCTGACTTTC
-	TRBV12-3/TRBV12-4	-	TRBJ2-1	CASSAGIHSYNEQFF	TGTGCCAGCAGCGCAGGGATTCATTCCTACAATGAGCAGTTCTTC
many	TRBV6-1	-	TRBJ1-3	CASSEGQVRPTAGNTIYF	TGTGCCAGCAGTGAAGGACAGGTGAGACCTACCGCTGGAAACACCATATATTTT
few	TRBV20-1	-	TRBJ1-5	CSARDNTVGQPQHF	TGCAGTGCTAGAGATAATACAGTTGGCCAGCCCCAGCATTTT
-	TRBV20-1	TRBD1	TRBJ2-1	CSALGQGTFF	TGCAGTGCCCTAGGACAGGGGACGTTCTTC
-	TRBV28	-	TRBJ1-2	CASSSGTLLDYGYTF	TGTGCCAGCAGTTCAGGGACCTTGCTTGACTATGGCTACACCTTC
many	TRBV11-2	TRBD2	TRBJ2-5	CASSIRLAGAETQYF	TGTGCCAGCAGCATCAGACTAGCGGGAGCAGAGACCCAGTACTTC
many	TRBV11-2	-	TRBJ1-2	CASSLGYNYGYTF	TGTGCCAGCAGCTTAGGGTATAACTATGGCTACACCTTC
few	TRBV14	-	TRBJ1-1	CASSQLGTPNTEAFF	TGTGCCAGCAGCCAACTAGGGACACCGAACACTGAAGCTTTCTTT
-	TRBV20-1	-	TRBJ2-1	CSAALEEPLYNEQFF	TGCAGTGCTGCCTTGGAGGAGCCCCTCTACAATGAGCAGTTCTTC
many	TRBV5-1	TRBD1	TRBJ1-1	CASSSYRGRAFF	TGCGCCAGCAGCTCTTACAGGGGCCGAGCTTTCTTT
many	TRBV10-3	-	TRBJ1-1	CAISEGGMNTEAFF	TGTGCCATCAGTGAGGGGGGAATGAACACTGAAGCTTTCTTT
many	TRBV6-1	TRBD2	TRBJ2-1	CASSQGLAGANGDNEQFF	TGTGCCAGCAGTCAAGGACTAGCGGGGGCCAACGGGGACAATGAGCAGTTCTTC
many	TRBV12-3/TRBV12-4	-	TRBJ1-5	CASSSGTYSNQPQHF	TGTGCCAGCAGTTCCGGGACGTATAGCAATCAGCCCCAGCATTTT
many	TRBV2	-	TRBJ2-1	CASSGRDLSYNEQFF	TGTGCCAGCAGTGGCCGGGACTTATCCTACAATGAGCAGTTCTTC
many	TRBV11-2	-	TRBJ2-1	CASSATGGNEQFF	TGTGCCAGCAGCGCGACAGGTGGAAATGAGCAGTTCTTC
-	TRBV7-2	TRBD2	TRBJ2-3	CASSLPLAGGKTDTQYF	TGTGCCAGCAGCTTACCCCTAGCGGGAGGGAAGACAGATACGCAGTATTTT
many	TRBV28	TRBD1	TRBJ1-1	CASSRQGASTEAFF	TGTGCCAGCAGCCGACAGGGGGCGAGTACTGAAGCTTTCTTT
many	TRBV4-1	-	TRBJ2-7	CASSQASGRRIYEQYF	TGCGCCAGCAGCCAAGCCTCAGGGAGGCGAATCTACGAGCAGTACTTC
many	TRBV28	-	TRBJ2-5	CASSLRLSFYETQYF	TGTGCCAGCAGTTTAAGGCTTTCTTTTTACGAGACCCAGTACTTC
many	TRBV11-3	-	TRBJ2-3	CASSSPRETDTQYF	TGTGCCAGCAGCTCGCCCAGGGAGACAGATACGCAGTATTTT
-	TRBV19	-	TRBJ1-1	CASSSDSSTEAFF	TGTGCCAGTAGTTCCGACAGTAGCACTGAAGCTTTCTTT
few	TRBV20-1	-	TRBJ1-1	CSARDVANAFF	TGCAGTGCCCGGGACGTGGCGAACGCTTTCTTT
many	TRBV9	TRBD1	TRBJ1-1	CASSVADRGGTEAFF	TGTGCCAGCAGCGTAGCTGACAGGGGGGGGACTGAAGCTTTCTTT
many	TRBV20-1	TRBD1	TRBJ2-7	CSAIGQGAYEQYF	TGCAGTGCTATCGGACAGGGGGCCTACGAGCAGTACTTC
many	TRBV3-1	-	TRBJ2-6	CASSQDRISGANVLTF	TGTGCCAGCAGCCAAGACAGGATCTCTGGGGCCAACGTCCTGACTTTC
once	TRBV3-1	-	TRBJ2-6	CASSQEGGSGANVLTF	TGTGCCAGCAGCCAAGAAGGGGGGTCGGGGGCCAACGTCCTGACTTTC
-	TRBV6-1	-	TRBJ1-4	CASSVTTAGGKLFF	TGTGCCAGCAGTGTAACGACGGCAGGCGGTAAACTGTTTTTT
few	TRBV28	-	TRBJ2-5	CASSFRGRGETQYF	TGTGCCAGCAGTTTCAGGGGTCGAGGTGAGACCCAGTACTTC
-	TRBV25-1	-	TRBJ1-4	CASKIGLNEKLFF	TGTGCCAGCAAAATTGGCCTTAATGAAAAACTGTTTTTT
-	TRBV6-1	-	TRBJ2-5	CASSVIKGTETQYF	TGTGCCAGCAGTGTTATAAAGGGGACGGAGACCCAGTACTTC
-	TRBV12-3/TRBV12-4	TRBD2	TRBJ2-3	CASSSGLAGLGTDTQYF	TGTGCCAGCAGTTCCGGACTAGCGGGGTTGGGTACAGATACGCAGTATTTT
-	TRBV19	-	TRBJ2-3	CASTSGLAFEDTQYF	-
few	TRBV6-1	-	TRBJ1-6	CASSDHRDSPLHF	TGTGCCAGCAGTGACCACAGGGATTCACCCCTCCACTTT
-	TRBV20-1	TRBD2	TRBJ2-5	CGAAGTRETQYF	TGCGGTGCTGCCGGGACTAGAGAGACCCAGTACTTC
-	TRBV27	-	TRBJ1-1	CASSFRKAGRGLNTEAFF	TGTGCCAGCAGTTTTCGGAAAGCGGGACGGGGCCTGAACACTGAAGCTTTCTTT
few	TRBV20-1	TRBD2	TRBJ2-7	CSAGDYYEQYF	TGCAGTGCAGGGGACTACTACGAGCAGTACTTC
many	TRBV6-1	-	TRBJ1-5	CASSGSGRGGGNQPQHF	TGTGCCAGCAGTGGGTCAGGTCGGGGGGGAGGCAATCAGCCCCAGCATTTT